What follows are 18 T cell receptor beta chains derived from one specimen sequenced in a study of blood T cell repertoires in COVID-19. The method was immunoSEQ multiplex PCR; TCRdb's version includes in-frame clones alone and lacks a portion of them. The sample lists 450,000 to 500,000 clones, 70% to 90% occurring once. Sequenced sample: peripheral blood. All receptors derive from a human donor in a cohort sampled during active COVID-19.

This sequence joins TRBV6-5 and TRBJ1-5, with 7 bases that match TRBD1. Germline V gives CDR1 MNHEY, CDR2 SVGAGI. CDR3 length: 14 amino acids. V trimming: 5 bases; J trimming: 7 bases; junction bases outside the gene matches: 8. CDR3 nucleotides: TGTGCCAGCAGTAACACAGGGGCTGGGCAGCCCCAGCATTTT. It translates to CASSNTGAGQPQHF.

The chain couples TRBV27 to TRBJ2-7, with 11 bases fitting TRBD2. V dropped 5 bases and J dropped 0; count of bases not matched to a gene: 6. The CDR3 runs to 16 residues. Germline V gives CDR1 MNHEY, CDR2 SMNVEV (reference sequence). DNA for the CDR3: TGTGCCAGCAGTCCTAAGGGGACTAGCGGCTCCTACGAGCAGTACTTC. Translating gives CASSPKGTSGSYEQYF.

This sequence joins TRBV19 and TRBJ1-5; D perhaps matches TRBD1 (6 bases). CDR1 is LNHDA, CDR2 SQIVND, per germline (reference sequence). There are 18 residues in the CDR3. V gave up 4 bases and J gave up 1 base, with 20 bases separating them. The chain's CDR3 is CASSRGAIPGGSNQPQHF. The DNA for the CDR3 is TGTGCCAGTAGTAGAGGAGCCATCCCTGGGGGCAGCAATCAGCCCCAGCATTTT.

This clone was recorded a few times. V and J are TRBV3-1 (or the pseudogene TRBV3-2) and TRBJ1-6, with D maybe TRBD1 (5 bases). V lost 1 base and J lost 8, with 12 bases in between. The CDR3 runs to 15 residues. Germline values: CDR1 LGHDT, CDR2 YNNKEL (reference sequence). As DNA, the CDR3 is TGTGCCAGCAGCCAAGTGGTCAGGGCGGATTCACCCCTCCACTTT. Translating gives CASSQVVRADSPLHF.

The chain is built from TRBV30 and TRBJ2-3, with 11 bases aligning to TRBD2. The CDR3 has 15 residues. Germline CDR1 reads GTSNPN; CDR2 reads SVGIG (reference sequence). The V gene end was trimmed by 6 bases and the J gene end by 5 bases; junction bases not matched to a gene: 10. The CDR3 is CACQTSGTRIDTQYF. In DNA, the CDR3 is TGTGCCTGCCAGACTAGCGGGACAAGGATAGATACGCAGTATTTT.

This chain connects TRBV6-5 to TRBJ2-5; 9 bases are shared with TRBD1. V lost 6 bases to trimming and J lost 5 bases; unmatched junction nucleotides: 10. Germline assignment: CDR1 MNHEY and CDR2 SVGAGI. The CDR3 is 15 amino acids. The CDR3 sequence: CASRVTDRGGETQYF. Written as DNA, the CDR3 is TGTGCCAGCAGAGTAACGGACAGGGGTGGGGAGACCCAGTACTTC.

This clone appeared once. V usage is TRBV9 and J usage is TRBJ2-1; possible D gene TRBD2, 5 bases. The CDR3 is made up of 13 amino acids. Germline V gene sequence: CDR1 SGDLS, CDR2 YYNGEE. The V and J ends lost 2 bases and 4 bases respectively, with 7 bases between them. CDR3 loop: CASSVRVYNEQFF. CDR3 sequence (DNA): TGTGCCAGCAGCGTGCGGGTTTACAATGAGCAGTTCTTC.

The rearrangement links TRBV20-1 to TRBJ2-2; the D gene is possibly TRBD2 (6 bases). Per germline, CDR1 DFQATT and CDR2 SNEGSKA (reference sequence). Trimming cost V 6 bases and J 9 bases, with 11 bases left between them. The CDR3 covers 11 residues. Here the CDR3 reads CSARGLRELFF. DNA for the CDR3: TGCAGTGCCCGGGGACTGAGGGAGCTGTTTTTT.

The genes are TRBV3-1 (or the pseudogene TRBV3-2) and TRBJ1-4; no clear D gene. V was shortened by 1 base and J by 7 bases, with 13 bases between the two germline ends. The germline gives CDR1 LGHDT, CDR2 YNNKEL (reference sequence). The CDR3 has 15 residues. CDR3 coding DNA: TGTGCCAGCAGCCAAGCTGGCAGGAAACCTGAAAAACTGTTTTTT. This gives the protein CASSQAGRKPEKLFF.

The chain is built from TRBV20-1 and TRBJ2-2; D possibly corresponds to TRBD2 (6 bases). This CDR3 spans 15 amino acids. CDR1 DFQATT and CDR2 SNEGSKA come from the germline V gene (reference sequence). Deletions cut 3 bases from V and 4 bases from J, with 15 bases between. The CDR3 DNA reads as TGCAGTGCTAGTACTCGGCGGGGACCCACCGGGGAGCTGTTTTTT. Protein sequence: CSASTRRGPTGELFF.

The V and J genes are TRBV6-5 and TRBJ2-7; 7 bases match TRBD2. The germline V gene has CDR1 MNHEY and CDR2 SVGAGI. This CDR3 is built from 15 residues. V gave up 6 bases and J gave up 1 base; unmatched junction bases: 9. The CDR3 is CASSPIDGRSYEQYF. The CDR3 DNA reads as TGTGCCAGCAGCCCGATAGACGGGAGGTCCTACGAGCAGTACTTC.

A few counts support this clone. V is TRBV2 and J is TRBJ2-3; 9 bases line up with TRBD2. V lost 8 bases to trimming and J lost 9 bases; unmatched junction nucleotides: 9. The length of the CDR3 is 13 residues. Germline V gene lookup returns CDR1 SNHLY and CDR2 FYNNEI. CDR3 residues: CASRWREGGTQYF. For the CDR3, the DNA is TGTGCCAGCCGGTGGCGGGAGGGAGGCACGCAGTATTTT.

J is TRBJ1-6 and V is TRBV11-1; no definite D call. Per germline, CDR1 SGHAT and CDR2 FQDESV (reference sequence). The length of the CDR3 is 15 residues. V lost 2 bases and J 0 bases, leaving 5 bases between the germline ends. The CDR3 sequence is CASSLLSSYNSPLHF. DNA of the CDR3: TGTGCCAGCAGCTTACTGAGCTCCTATAATTCACCCCTCCACTTT.

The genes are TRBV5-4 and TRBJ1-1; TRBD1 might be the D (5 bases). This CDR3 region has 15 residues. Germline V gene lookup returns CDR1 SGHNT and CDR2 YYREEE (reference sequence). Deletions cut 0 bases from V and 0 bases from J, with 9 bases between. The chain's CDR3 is CASSLVRGMNTEAFF. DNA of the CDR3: TGTGCCAGCAGCTTGGTTCGGGGGATGAACACTGAAGCTTTCTTT. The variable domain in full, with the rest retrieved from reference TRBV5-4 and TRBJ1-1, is ETGVTQSPTHLIKTRGQQVTLRCSSQSGHNTVSWYQQALGQGPQFIFQYYREEENGRGNFPPRFSGLQFPNYSSELNVNALELDDSALYLCASSLVRGMNTEAFFGQGTRLTVV.

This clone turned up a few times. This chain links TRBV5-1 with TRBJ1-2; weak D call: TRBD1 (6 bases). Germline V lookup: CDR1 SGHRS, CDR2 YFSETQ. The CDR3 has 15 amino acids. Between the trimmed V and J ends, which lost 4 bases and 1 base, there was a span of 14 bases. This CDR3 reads CASSRDTGINYGYTF. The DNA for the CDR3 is TGCGCCAGCAGCCGAGATACAGGGATTAACTATGGCTACACCTTC. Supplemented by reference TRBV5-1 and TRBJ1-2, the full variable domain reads KAGVTQTPRYLIKTRGQQVTLSCSPISGHRSVSWYQQTPGQGLQFLFEYFSETQRNKGNFPGRFSGRQFSNSRSEMNVSTLELGDSALYLCASSRDTGINYGYTFGSGTRLTVV.

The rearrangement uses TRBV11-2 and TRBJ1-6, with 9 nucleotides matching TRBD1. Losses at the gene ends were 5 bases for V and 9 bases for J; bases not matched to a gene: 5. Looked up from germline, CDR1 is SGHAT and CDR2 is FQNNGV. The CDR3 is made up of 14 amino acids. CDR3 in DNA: TGTGCCAGCAGCCCACAGGGGGCGCGTTCACCCCTCCACTTT. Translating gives CASSPQGARSPLHF.

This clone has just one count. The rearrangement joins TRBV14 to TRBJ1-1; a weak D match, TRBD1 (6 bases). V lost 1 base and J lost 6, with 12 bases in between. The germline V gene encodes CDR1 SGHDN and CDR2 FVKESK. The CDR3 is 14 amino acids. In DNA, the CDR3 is TGTGCCAGCAGCCAAGCCCAGGGGTGGGCTGAAGCTTTCTTT. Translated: CASSQAQGWAEAFF.

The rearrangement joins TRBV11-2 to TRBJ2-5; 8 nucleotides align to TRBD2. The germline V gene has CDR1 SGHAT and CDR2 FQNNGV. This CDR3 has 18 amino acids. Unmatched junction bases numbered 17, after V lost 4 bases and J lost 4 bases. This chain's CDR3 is CASSSLREGLPAGETQYF. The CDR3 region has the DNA TGTGCCAGCAGCTCCCTCCGGGAGGGGCTTCCCGCAGGAGAGACCCAGTACTTC. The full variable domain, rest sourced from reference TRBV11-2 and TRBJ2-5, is EAGVAQSPRYKIIEKRQSVAFWCNPISGHATLYWYQQILGQGPKLLIQFQNNGVVDDSQLPKDRFSAERLKGVDSTLKIQPAKLEDSAVYLCASSSLREGLPAGETQYFGPGTRLLVL.